Listed below are T cell receptor beta chains from one sample, sequenced in a study of cytomegalovirus exposure and HLA in healthy donors. The protocol was immunoSEQ multiplex PCR, while the TCRdb copy is restricted to in-frame clones and leaves out a portion. Recorded here are 150,000 to 200,000 clones; the top ten clones represent about 0.79%. Input material: PBMCs. These receptors all stem from a woman aged 18-35 years in good health and CMV-seropositive. Both conserved end residues are part of each CDR3. Each record gives: J gene, D gene, V gene, CDR3 DNA, CDR3 protein. D genes are given only for firm matches.

>TRBJ1-2|TRBD1|TRBV5-4
TGTGCCAGCAGCTTAGGACAGGGTGAGCGAAGCTATGGCTACACCTTC
CASSLGQGERSYGYTF
>TRBJ1-5|NA|TRBV15
TGTGCCACCAGCAGAGCCCGTTTTGCGGAAAAACAAACCTATCAGCCCCAGCATTTT
CATSRARFAEKQTYQPQHF
>TRBJ1-1|TRBD1|TRBV6-1
TGTGCCGCACAGGGGGTGAACACTGAAGCTTTCTTT
CAAQGVNTEAFF
>TRBJ2-1|TRBD1|TRBV7-2
TGTGCCAGCAGCTTAGAACAGGACAGGGGGCTTTGGGTTGAGCAGTTCTTC
CASSLEQDRGLWVEQFF
>TRBJ2-3|TRBD1|TRBV7-2
TGTGCCAGCAGCAGGACAGGGCGATACGATACGCAGTATTTT
CASSRTGRYDTQYF
>TRBJ1-6|NA|TRBV13
TGTGCCAGCAGCTTGTACAGTGGAGGGTCACCCCTCCACTTT
CASSLYSGGSPLHF
>TRBJ1-1|TRBD1|TRBV10-3
TGTGCCATCAGGGACAGGGGGAACACTGAAGCTTTCTTT
CAIRDRGNTEAFF
>TRBJ2-1|NA|TRBV6-1
TGTGCCAGCAGTGCCCGGACAAGCTCCTACAATGAGCAGTTCTTC
CASSARTSSYNEQFF
>TRBJ1-3|NA|TRBV5-1
TGCGCCAGCAGCTTGGGGGGACAAGCGGATGGCACCATATATTTT
CASSLGGQADGTIYF
>TRBJ1-2|TRBD1|TRBV27
TGTGCCAGCAGTCAGGACAGGTTCTATGGCTACACCTTC
CASSQDRFYGYTF
>TRBJ2-7|TRBD1|TRBV29-1
TGCAGCACTACGGGACAGGGGTACGAGCAGTACTTC
CSTTGQGYEQYF
>TRBJ1-1|NA|TRBV29-1
TGCAGCGCCCCGGGGGGGAATGAAGCTTTCTTT
CSAPGGNEAFF
>TRBJ2-1|TRBD2|TRBV30
TGTGCCTGGAGCGTAGCGGGGGGGCGGGTTGAGCAGTTCTTC
CAWSVAGGRVEQFF
>TRBJ2-1|NA|TRBV21-1
TGTGCCAGCAGCAAAGACAGGCCTAGCGGGAGGGGGGAGCACAATGAGCAGTTCTTC
CASSKDRPSGRGEHNEQFF
>TRBJ2-2|NA|TRBV27
TGTGCCAGCCGAAGGGGATTCAACACCGGGGAGCTGTTTTTT
CASRRGFNTGELFF
>TRBJ1-2|TRBD1|TRBV27
TGTGCCAGCAGTCGGGACAGCAACTATGGCTACACCTTC
CASSRDSNYGYTF
>TRBJ2-7|TRBD1|TRBV5-1
TGCGCCAGCAGCTTTGAGACAGGGACCTACGAGCAGTACTTC
CASSFETGTYEQYF
>TRBJ1-5|TRBD1|TRBV18
TGTGCCAGCTCACCGGGACAGGGTAGCAATCAGCCCCAGCATTTT
CASSPGQGSNQPQHF
>TRBJ1-2|TRBD1|TRBV25-1
TGTGCCAGCAGTGCGGGGACAGGGGAAATCTATGGCTACACCTTC
CASSAGTGEIYGYTF
>TRBJ2-5|NA|TRBV6-6
TGTGCCAGCAGTTACTCCGACAGACAAGAGACCCAGTACTTC
CASSYSDRQETQYF
>TRBJ1-3|NA|TRBV9
TGTGCCAGCAGCTACGGAGATGGAAACACCATATATTTT
CASSYGDGNTIYF
>TRBJ1-1|NA|TRBV5-1
TGCGCCAGCAGCCTACTCCCGGGGAACACTGAAGCTTTCTTT
CASSLLPGNTEAFF
>TRBJ1-1|NA|TRBV2
TGTGCCAGCAGTGAAGGAGGGATGAACACTGAAGCTTTCTTT
CASSEGGMNTEAFF
>TRBJ1-5|NA|TRBV6-5
TGTGCCAGCAGTTACGGGCACAATCAGCCCCAGCATTTT
CASSYGHNQPQHF
>TRBJ2-5|NA|TRBV10-3
TGTGCCATCAGTGAGTCCGGCCGCCGAGGAGAGACCCAGTACTTC
CAISESGRRGETQYF
>TRBJ2-6|TRBD1|TRBV4-2
TGTGCCAGCAGTCCTACAGGGGAACTCTCTGGGGCCAACGTCCTGACTTTC
CASSPTGELSGANVLTF
>TRBJ1-6|NA|TRBV19
TGTGCCAGTAGTATAGAGGGTCCAACCGGGACTTCTCGTTCACCCCTCCACTTT
CASSIEGPTGTSRSPLHF
>TRBJ2-2|NA|TRBV7-7
TGTGCCAGCAGCTTGGGGCGGGGTGACACCGGGGAGCTGTTTTTT
CASSLGRGDTGELFF
>TRBJ1-6|TRBD1|TRBV5-1
TGCGCCAGCAGCTTGGAGGGACAGGGCTCACCCCTCCACTTT
CASSLEGQGSPLHF
>TRBJ2-1|NA|TRBV29-1
TGCAGCGTCTCCGGGGGGCGTGAGCAATTCTTC
CSVSGGREQFF
>TRBJ2-3|TRBD1|TRBV5-8
TGTGCCAGCAGCCGGACAGGGGTCACAGATACGCAGTATTTT
CASSRTGVTDTQYF
>TRBJ1-4|NA|TRBV19
TGTGCCAGTAGTACCGGACACTTCGAAAAACTGTTTTTT
CASSTGHFEKLFF
>TRBJ1-1|NA|TRBV5-1
TGCGCCACCCGGCATCGTCCGGGGAACACTGAAGCTTTCTTT
CATRHRPGNTEAFF
>TRBJ1-6|NA|TRBV6-5
TGTGCCAGCAGTCAAACCGGGGTCTATAATTCACCCCTCCACTTT
CASSQTGVYNSPLHF
>TRBJ2-3|TRBD2|TRBV5-1
TGCGCCAGCAGCTTAGGTACTAGCGGGAGGGCCATGGATACGCAGTATTTT
CASSLGTSGRAMDTQYF
>TRBJ2-1|NA|TRBV11-2
TGTGCCAGCAGCTTAGGCGGGATGTCCTACAATGAGCAGTTCTTC
CASSLGGMSYNEQFF
>TRBJ2-7|NA|TRBV7-2
TGTGCCAGCACCCTGACAGGCGACAGCTCCTACGAGCAGTACTTC
CASTLTGDSSYEQYF
>TRBJ1-1|TRBD1|TRBV5-6
TGTGCCAGCAGCTCCGCGGGACAGAAAGTTGAAGCTTTCTTT
CASSSAGQKVEAFF
>TRBJ2-7|TRBD1|TRBV4-2
TGTGCCAGCAGCCCCCCGGGACAGGGGAACGACGAGCAGTACTTC
CASSPPGQGNDEQYF
>TRBJ2-1|TRBD1|TRBV6-5
TGTGCCAGCAGTTCTCTATCTAGCAGGGGGGAGCAGTTCTTC
CASSSLSSRGEQFF
>TRBJ2-7|TRBD1|TRBV7-8
TGTGCCAGCAGCTTGTTAGGGCCGGGACAGGATTACTCCTACGAGCAGTACTTC
CASSLLGPGQDYSYEQYF
>TRBJ2-7|TRBD2|TRBV11-2
TGTGCCAGCAGCGTCGGACTAGCGGGCGAGCAGTACTTC
CASSVGLAGEQYF
>TRBJ2-1|TRBD2|TRBV7-9
TGTGCCAGCAGCCGGAGTCTAGCGGGGTCTTCCTACAATGAGCAGTTCTTC
CASSRSLAGSSYNEQFF
>TRBJ1-1|NA|TRBV7-9
TGTGCCGGAGGACGGTCGGGCACTGAAGCTTTCTTT
CAGGRSGTEAFF
>TRBJ2-2|TRBD2|TRBV15
TGTGCCACCAGCAGAGATAGGTTCAGTGGGAGGGCCCCCGAGGACACCGGGGAGCTGTTTTTT
CATSRDRFSGRAPEDTGELFF
>TRBJ1-1|TRBD1|TRBV18
TGTGCCAGCTCCTTTAGGGGGCAGACTGAAGCTTTCTTT
CASSFRGQTEAFF
>TRBJ1-1|TRBD1|TRBV19
TGTGCCAGTAGTCCCCGGGACAGGCGGCGTGAAGCTTTCTTT
CASSPRDRRREAFF
>TRBJ1-6|NA|TRBV7-2
TGTGCCAGCAGCTTACTGAGCAGGGGAGATTCACCCCTCCACTTT
CASSLLSRGDSPLHF
>TRBJ1-1|NA|TRBV4-3
TGCGCCAGCAGCCAAGGCGCCTTTGCGAACACTGAAGCTTTCTTT
CASSQGAFANTEAFF
>TRBJ1-1|NA|TRBV27
TGTGCCAGCCAGCCAAATGGGGGGATTATCGGAGGGACTGAAGCTTTCTTT
CASQPNGGIIGGTEAFF
>TRBJ2-7|TRBD2|TRBV30
TGTGCCTGGAGTGTATTACTAGCGGTCTCGGGGCAGTACTTC
CAWSVLLAVSGQYF
>TRBJ1-2|NA|TRBV2
TGTGCCAGCAGTAACCAGGGTAACTATGGCTACACCTTC
CASSNQGNYGYTF
>TRBJ2-7|TRBD1|TRBV5-4
TGTGCCAGCAGCTTGGACCCAGGGGGCGTCTACGAGCAGTACTTC
CASSLDPGGVYEQYF
>TRBJ1-2|TRBD1|TRBV5-1
TGCGCCAGCAGCGTGGGACAGGGGCTCGGCTATGGCTACACCTTC
CASSVGQGLGYGYTF